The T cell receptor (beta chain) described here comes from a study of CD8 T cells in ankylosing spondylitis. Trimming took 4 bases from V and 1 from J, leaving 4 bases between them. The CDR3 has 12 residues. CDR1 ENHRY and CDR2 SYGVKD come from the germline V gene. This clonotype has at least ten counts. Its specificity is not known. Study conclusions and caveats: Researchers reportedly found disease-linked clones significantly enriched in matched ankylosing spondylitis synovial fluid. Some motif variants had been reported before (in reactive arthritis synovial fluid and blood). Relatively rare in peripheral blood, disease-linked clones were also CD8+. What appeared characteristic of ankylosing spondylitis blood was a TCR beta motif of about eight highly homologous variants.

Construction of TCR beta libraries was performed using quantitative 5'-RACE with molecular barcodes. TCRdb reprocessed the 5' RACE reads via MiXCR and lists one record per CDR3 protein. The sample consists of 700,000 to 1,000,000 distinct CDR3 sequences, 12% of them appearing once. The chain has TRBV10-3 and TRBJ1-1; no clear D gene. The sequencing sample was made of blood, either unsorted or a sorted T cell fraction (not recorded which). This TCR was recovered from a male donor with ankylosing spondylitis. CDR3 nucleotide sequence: TGTGCCATCAGTGGAGAGAACACTGAAGCTTTCTTT. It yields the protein CAISGENTEAFF.